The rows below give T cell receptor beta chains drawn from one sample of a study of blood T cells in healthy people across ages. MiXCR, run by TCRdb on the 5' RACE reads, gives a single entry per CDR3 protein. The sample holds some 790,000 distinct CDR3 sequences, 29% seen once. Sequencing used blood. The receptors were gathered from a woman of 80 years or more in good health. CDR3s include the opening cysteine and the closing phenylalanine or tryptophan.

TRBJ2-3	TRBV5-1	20	CASSLLPYAALPTSTDTQYF
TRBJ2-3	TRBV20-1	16	CSAPGGSTGLRDTQYF
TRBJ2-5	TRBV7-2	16	CASSLKAGGPWETQYF
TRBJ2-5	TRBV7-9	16	CASSTPTGGGQETQYF
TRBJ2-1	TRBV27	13	CASNSIGGFEQFF
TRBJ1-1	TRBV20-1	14	CSARKSLSLPEAFF
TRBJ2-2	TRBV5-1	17	CASSLITGATNTGELFF
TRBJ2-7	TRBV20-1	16	CSARDLKRGPTGEQYF
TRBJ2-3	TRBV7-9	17	CASSSPSGLGRRDTQYF
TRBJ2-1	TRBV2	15	CASSDSSPIYNEQFF